The 27 T cell receptor beta chains in this list originate from one sample, sequenced in a study of blood T cell repertoires in COVID-19. Assay used: immunoSEQ multiplex PCR; TCRdb lists only in-frame clones, some missing. The sample includes 150,000 to 200,000 clones, about 86% seen only once; the top ten take approximately 11%. Sequencing input: peripheral blood. The receptor set was obtained from a woman between 55 and 75 years old with COVID-19, enrolled during active disease.

The J gene is TRBJ2-3, the V gene TRBV5-8; 8 nucleotides agree with TRBD1. V lost 5 bases to trimming and J lost 4 bases; unmatched junction nucleotides: 9. This CDR3 has 15 amino acids. Germline V gives CDR1 SGHTS, CDR2 YDEGEE. The DNA of the CDR3 is TGTGCCAGCAGTCCCGACAGGGGCAGCGCAGATACGCAGTATTTT. Translated, it gives CASSPDRGSADTQYF.

This clone qualifies as medium-sized (0.01 to 0.1%). The V gene is TRBV7-9, the J gene TRBJ1-2, with D perhaps TRBD1 (6 bases). Trimming cost V 4 bases and J 3 bases, with 15 bases left between them. This CDR3 contains 15 residues. Germline CDR1 SEHNR, CDR2 FQNEAQ (reference sequence). The chain's CDR3 is CASSSVRGRDYGYTF. The CDR3 DNA follows: TGTGCCAGCAGCTCGGTCAGGGGACGGGACTATGGCTACACCTTC.

The J gene is TRBJ2-1, the V gene TRBV5-1; tentatively, D is TRBD1 (6 bases). V shed 4 bases and J shed 9 bases, with 20 bases lying between them. The germline V gene has CDR1 SGHRS and CDR2 YFSETQ. The CDR3 runs 15 residues. CDR3 in DNA: TGCGCCAGCAGCCCGGAAACGTCAGGGGTAAGTGAGCAGTTCTTC. Protein product: CASSPETSGVSEQFF.

This chain uses TRBV7-2 with TRBJ1-5; no definite D call. The CDR3 extends over 14 amino acids. V was shortened by 1 base and J by 7 bases, with 11 bases between the two germline ends. Germline V lookup: CDR1 SGHTA, CDR2 FQGNSA. CDR3 sequence reads: CASSLGPGYQPQHF. CDR3 DNA sequence: TGTGCCAGCAGCTTAGGTCCAGGCTACCAGCCCCAGCATTTT. The full variable domain, rest sourced from reference TRBV7-2 and TRBJ1-5, is GAGVSQSPSNKVTEKGKDVELRCDPISGHTALYWYRQSLGQGLEFLIYFQGNSAPDKSGLPSDRFSAERTGGSVSTLTIQRTQQEDSAVYLCASSLGPGYQPQHFGDGTRLSIL.

The rearrangement uses TRBV27 and TRBJ2-1; 8 bases map to TRBD2. Germline values: CDR1 MNHEY, CDR2 SMNVEV (reference sequence). J was trimmed by 0 bases and V by 4 bases; bases with no gene match: 8. The CDR3 loop spans 17 amino acids. CDR3 bases: TGTGCCAGCAGTTCAATAGCGGGGAAGAGCTCCTACAATGAGCAGTTCTTC. Translated, it gives CASSSIAGKSSYNEQFF.

The CDR3 region has the DNA TGTGCCAGCACCCCTCAGTCCTACTATGGCTACACCTTC. Translated: CASTPQSYYGYTF. The V gene is TRBV12-3 or TRBV12-4, the J gene TRBJ1-2; D remains ambiguous. This CDR3 has 13 residues. V was trimmed by 7 bases and J by 3 bases, leaving 12 bases between them.

V gene TRBV19 combines with J gene TRBJ1-2; TRBD1 agrees at 7 bases. The V segment lost 5 bases and the J segment 0 bases; nucleotides outside the gene matches: 12. CDR1 LNHDA and CDR2 SQIVND come from the germline V gene (reference sequence). The CDR3 is 17 amino acids. The CDR3 DNA reads TGTGCCAGTAGTGACCAAGGGGGCCGGCCACCTAACTATGGCTACACCTTC. This sequence encodes CASSDQGGRPPNYGYTF.

CDR3 bases: TGTGCCAGCAGTTTAGAGGGGACAGGGAGGGATCACGAGCAGTACTTC. Amino acid sequence: CASSLEGTGRDHEQYF. The J gene is TRBJ2-7, the V gene TRBV27, with 9 bases matching TRBD1. The CDR3 covers 16 residues. The J segment lost 5 bases and the V segment lost 2 bases, leaving 10 bases of the junction unmatched. Germline V CDR1 and CDR2: MNHEY, SMNVEV (reference sequence).

The chain couples TRBV12-3 or TRBV12-4 to TRBJ1-1; no reliable D call. This CDR3 contains 13 residues. V gave up 1 base and J gave up 4 bases, with 7 bases separating them. The CDR3 DNA follows: TGTGCCAGCAGTTTAGGGGCTCCCACTGAAGCTTTCTTT. It specifies CASSLGAPTEAFF.

About this clone: A read error may produce the germline difference seen at one junction end. The chain recombines TRBV29-1 with TRBJ2-1; 14 positions agree with TRBD2. The CDR3 runs to 17 residues. Germline V gene lookup returns CDR1 SQVTM and CDR2 ANQGSEA. DNA of the CDR3: TGCAGCGTGGAAGGGACTAGCGGGAGCCTTCTGGGGGATGAGCAGTTCTTC. Translated, it gives CSVEGTSGSLLGDEQFF.

The chain is built from TRBV25-1 and TRBJ2-7; perhaps TRBD1 as D (6 bases). The CDR3 has 15 amino acids. Germline V CDR1 and CDR2: MGHDK, SYGVNS. Trimming stripped 2 bases from V and 0 bases from J, with 11 bases between. As DNA, the CDR3 is TGTGCCAGCAGTGAAAACAGGGCAAGCTCCTACGAGCAGTACTTC. Amino acid sequence: CASSENRASSYEQYF.

CDR3 region: CASSQGTTYTYEQYF. The CDR3 region has the DNA TGCGCCAGCAGCCAAGGGACTACATATACCTACGAGCAGTACTTC. The rearrangement uses TRBV4-1 and TRBJ2-7; weak D call: TRBD2 (6 bases). Trimming left V 1 base short and J 2 bases short, with 12 bases between. The germline gives CDR1 MGHRA, CDR2 YSYEKL. This CDR3 has 15 amino acids.

CDR3 DNA sequence: TGTGCCAGCAGGATCGGGGGGGAAAATTCACCCCTCCACTTT. Translated, it gives CASRIGGENSPLHF. The gene calls are TRBV6-5 and TRBJ1-6; perhaps TRBD1 as D (5 bases). The CDR3 covers 14 residues. From germline, CDR1 is MNHEY and CDR2 SVGAGI. V lost 6 bases and J lost 7, with 13 bases in between.

This chain's CDR3 is CASSLVAEVYDEQFF. CDR3 bases: TGCGCCAGCAGCTTGGTAGCAGAGGTGTACGATGAGCAGTTCTTC. This chain links TRBV5-1 with TRBJ2-1; D remains unclear. Germline-derived CDR1 and CDR2 are SGHRS and YFSETQ. Trimming took off 0 bases at V and 8 bases at J, with 15 bases between the two ends. This CDR3 contains 15 residues.

The chain has TRBV18 and TRBJ1-1, with D possibly TRBD1 on 5 matching bases. Germline V CDR1 and CDR2: KGHSH, LQKENI. Trimming removed 3 bases from V and 0 bases from J, with 11 bases in between. This CDR3 is 15 amino acids long. CDR3 DNA: TGTGCCAGCTCACCCTTAGACAGTGTGAACACTGAAGCTTTCTTT. Amino acids: CASSPLDSVNTEAFF.

The rearrangement links TRBV4-3 to TRBJ2-5, with 7 bases identical to TRBD1. The germline V gene encodes CDR1 LGHNA and CDR2 YSLEER. After removal of 0 bases from V and 5 bases from J, the junction contained 6 bases not matched to a gene. The CDR3 covers 15 residues. This CDR3 is CASSQEGQAVETQYF. DNA for the CDR3: TGCGCCAGCAGCCAAGAAGGACAGGCCGTCGAGACCCAGTACTTC.

The chain carries TRBV7-2 and TRBJ2-7; 8 bases fit TRBD2. The length of the CDR3 is 14 residues. The V and J ends lost 5 bases and 3 bases, in that order; junction bases with no gene match: 6. Per germline, CDR1 SGHTA and CDR2 FQGNSA. This CDR3 is CASSPSGRNYEQYF. Here the CDR3 DNA reads TGTGCCAGCAGCCCTAGCGGGCGAAACTACGAGCAGTACTTC.

The J gene is TRBJ1-1, the V gene TRBV27; 9 bases are a match to TRBD1. The V and J ends lost 4 bases and 6 bases, in that order; junction bases with no gene match: 9. The CDR3 covers 15 residues. Germline V gene sequence: CDR1 MNHEY, CDR2 SMNVEV (reference sequence). CDR3 nucleotide sequence: TGTGCCAGCAGTTCGTACAGGGGGCCCAACTCTGAAGCTTTCTTT. This gives the protein CASSSYRGPNSEAFF.

The chain joins TRBV30 to TRBJ2-1; 12 nucleotides line up with TRBD2. V lost 4 bases to trimming and J lost 8 bases; unmatched junction nucleotides: 6. Germline lookup yields CDR1 GTSNPN and CDR2 SVGIG (reference sequence). The CDR3 sequence is 14 residues long. The CDR3 sequence: CAWTTSGSWYEQFF. CDR3 DNA sequence: TGTGCCTGGACGACTAGCGGGAGCTGGTATGAGCAGTTCTTC.

The rearrangement links TRBV2 to TRBJ1-5; 7 nucleotides align to TRBD1. CDR3 length equals 15 residues. The V segment lost 7 bases and the J segment 10 bases; nucleotides outside the gene matches: 16. Germline CDR1 SNHLY, CDR2 FYNNEI. Here the CDR3 reads CASTPTGSGLIPQHF. The CDR3 nucleotides are TGTGCCAGCACCCCGACAGGGTCAGGATTAATACCCCAGCATTTT.

The chain combines TRBV5-1 with TRBJ2-7; tentatively, D is TRBD1 (5 bases). This CDR3 is 14 amino acids long. In germline, CDR1 is SGHRS, CDR2 YFSETQ. V gave up 1 base and J gave up 0 bases, with 8 bases separating them. Here the CDR3 DNA reads TGCGCCAGCAGCTTGTCACAGGTCTCCTACGAGCAGTACTTC. Its translation is CASSLSQVSYEQYF.

This clone has just a few counts. The chain links TRBV7-8 to TRBJ1-3; 9 nucleotides align to TRBD1. Germline V CDR1 and CDR2: SGHVS, FQNEAQ. J was trimmed by 8 bases and V by 5 bases; bases with no gene match: 7. The CDR3 is 14 residues long. As DNA, the CDR3 is TGTGCCAGCAGCCCCCGTGGACAGGGGCACACCATATATTTT. Translation: CASSPRGQGHTIYF.

The chain uses TRBV19 and TRBJ2-2; TRBD1 might be the D (6 bases). Looked up from germline, CDR1 is LNHDA and CDR2 is SQIVND (reference sequence). The CDR3 extends over 17 amino acids. V was shortened by 7 bases and J by 1 base, with 19 bases between the two germline ends. The CDR3: CASIPSTGRLNTGELFF. CDR3 sequence (DNA): TGTGCCAGTATCCCATCCACAGGGCGACTGAACACCGGGGAGCTGTTTTTT.

This sequence joins TRBV27 and TRBJ2-5, with 11 bases lining up with TRBD1. This CDR3 contains 14 residues. The germline CDR1 and CDR2 sequences are MNHEY and SMNVEV (reference sequence). J lost 4 bases, V lost 6 bases, and 4 bases had no gene match. The CDR3 coding sequence is TGTGCCAGCAGGGACAGGGGGCGAGGAGAGACCCAGTACTTC. Encoded protein: CASRDRGRGETQYF.

This clone occurred once. This sequence joins TRBV4-3 and TRBJ1-2; tentatively, D is TRBD1 (6 bases). CDR1 and CDR2 from the germline V gene are LGHNA and YSLEER. The CDR3 is 14 amino acids. The V and J ends lost 0 bases and 8 bases respectively, with 13 bases between them. The CDR3 spells CASSQDQGFGGYTF. CDR3 nucleotides: TGCGCCAGCAGCCAAGATCAGGGGTTTGGCGGCTACACCTTC.

This clone was found a few times. The genes are TRBV29-1 and TRBJ2-1; D might be TRBD2 (5 bases). With 4 bases removed from V and 4 bases from J, the gap between germline ends came to 8 bases. Germline V lookup: CDR1 SQVTM, CDR2 ANQGSEA. The CDR3 has 12 amino acids. As DNA, the CDR3 is TGCAGCGTTGGACCGGGATACAATGAGCAGTTCTTC. Protein sequence: CSVGPGYNEQFF.

This clone was counted once. The rearrangement uses TRBV11-2 and TRBJ1-2; 8 nucleotides match TRBD1. This CDR3 has 15 residues. Germline assignment: CDR1 SGHAT and CDR2 FQNNGV. J lost 4 bases, V lost 5 bases, and 9 bases had no gene match. The CDR3 spells CASSLGQVNSYGYTF. CDR3 coding DNA: TGTGCCAGCAGCCTGGGACAGGTCAATTCCTATGGCTACACCTTC.